This is a list of T cell receptor beta chains from one sample in a study of shared clonotypes between healthy human individuals. Sequencing used immunoSEQ multiplex PCR; TCRdb keeps in-frame clones, though not all of them. Of 1 million to 1.2 million clones in the sample, approximately 75% were seen once. Sequenced: memory CD4+ T cells from PBMCs. These receptors all stem from a man between 18 and 29 years old in good health. Some clones in this sample may be carry-over from other donors' samples. CDR3s include the opening cysteine and the closing phenylalanine or tryptophan.

TRBV7-2	TRBJ2-3	CASSLAGGPRADTQYF
TRBV18	TRBJ2-2	CASSPDDFRTGELFF
TRBV7-7	TRBJ1-1	CASSPPGTGITEAFF
TRBV19	TRBJ1-5	CASSIAGDNQPQHF
TRBV5-1	TRBJ2-3	CASSSSGDTQYF
TRBV4-1	TRBJ1-5	CASSQVGLQGLNQPQHF
TRBV30	TRBJ1-5	CAWSVSRGNQPQHF
TRBV5-1	TRBJ2-1	CASSFGYNEQFF
TRBV29-1	TRBJ2-7	CSVEGTGPGEQYF
TRBV30	TRBJ1-2	CAWNPAANYGYTF
TRBV10-1	TRBJ2-1	CASSESSAASGNEQFF
TRBV6-5	TRBJ1-2	CASTHGRDYGYTF
TRBV6-6	TRBJ1-1	CASKRRMNTEAFF
TRBV7-6	TRBJ2-1	CASSFGLAGDYNEQFF
TRBV5-1	TRBJ1-4	CASSLDATNEKLFF
TRBV5-4	TRBJ2-1	CASSPPGLAGGPNEQFF
TRBV13	TRBJ2-5	CASSLGATGPQETQYF
TRBV9	TRBJ2-3	CASSQTGLPDTQYF
TRBV18	TRBJ2-2	CASSPNTGELFF
TRBV4-2	TRBJ2-7	CASSHAGGQGSYEQYF
TRBV19	TRBJ2-7	CASSIVPYEQYF
TRBV10-3	TRBJ1-1	CAISEAEGRANTEAFF
TRBV30	TRBJ2-1	CAWSRGTGYNEQFF
TRBV25-1	TRBJ2-7	CASSGKSSYEQYF
TRBV5-6	TRBJ2-2	CASSHRQGVRNTGELFF
TRBV5-8	TRBJ1-4	CASSGGGSVANEKLFF
TRBV7-9	TRBJ1-1	CASSPGQGGTEAFF
TRBV5-1	TRBJ1-1	CASSSSSGGNTEAFF
TRBV5-8	TRBJ1-2	CASSLRGSFYGYTF
TRBV10-3	TRBJ1-4	CAIKGSPGEKLFF
TRBV5-4	TRBJ2-2	CASSQTTKTTGELFF